This T cell receptor (beta chain) was profiled in a study of T cells in Graves' hyperthyroidism and ophthalmopathy (dated by TCRdb to between 2018 and 2021). Notes on the research overall: Peripheral blood samples were taken at the time of initial diagnosis, prior to any treatment. To identify TCR V-J signatures that set the groups apart, the researchers used a discovery cohort of 100 or so patients, made up of roughly 40 with Graves' ophthalmopathy and 55 to 65 with stable Graves' hyperthyroidism. In about 6 Graves' hyperthyroidism patients, the study also compared T-cell repertoires from thyroid tissue with T-cell repertoires from blood. Whether ophthalmopathy could be predicted prospectively was tested in an independent validation cohort made up of some 20 hyperthyroidism patients plus 17 patients who later progressed to ophthalmopathy. The paper describes TCR Vbeta CDR3 sequencing of 120 to 150 peripheral blood samples, made up of some 40 ophthalmopathy patients, more than 70 hyperthyroidism patients and 17 progressor patients. The 100 or so discovery patients were randomly divided into training and test sets at a 7:3 ratio. After sampling, hyperthyroidism patients received methimazole starting at 30 mg daily, and ophthalmopathy patients received high-dose intravenous methylprednisolone.

The TCR beta CDR3 regions were amplified from the RNA transcripts. For the first round of RT-PCR on the TCR CDR3, the HTBI primer set was used together with the Qiagen OneStep RT-PCR kit. Libraries were constructed in a second round of multiplex PCR, after which size selection and purification were performed. The libraries were sequenced on an Illumina HiSeq2000 using paired-end 100 bp reads. In the original analysis: SOAPnuke was used to process the raw data, removing reads that contained adapters or uncalled bases, had a mean Phred below 15, or lacked an exact match to the constant primer or identifier. High-quality paired reads were merged using COPE v1.2.5, and each unique nucleotide sequence was defined as a clonotype. MiTCR v1.1 was used to align the clonotypes against IMGT TRBV, TRBD and TRBJ reference segments. Analysis was restricted to V-J combinations with a frequency above 0.0001, which covered roughly 99% of repertoires. The TCS score was defined as the ratio of F50 (clonal expansion) to E x V (chaos), calculated using BLOSUM62-based TCRdist between CDR3 peptides within each V-J. Welch's t-statistics and random forest reduced some 510 V-J features to 10 to 15, which were used in a naive Bayes classifier (R e1071). TCRdb reprocessing: public reads trimmed at Q25 with fastp, clones called with MiXCR, in-frame beta chains kept. Every entry covers one CDR3 protein and lists the most common genes and DNA from its rows. V and J calls and clone size were set by TCRdb, not the authors. The sample records 550,000 to 800,000 distinct CDR3 sequences, about 17% of which are singletons. The top ten clones comprise roughly 8% of the sample.

The study at large found these results: Most expanded thyroid clonotypes (frequency above 0.001) were also detected in blood, suggesting blood repertoires may reflect thyroid immune responses. Ophthalmopathy was separated from stable hyperthyroidism by a 13 V-J signature model, with around 90% sensitivity and about 81% specificity obtained in cross-validation and 80%/75% obtained in testing. Sample size was not statistically predetermined, and investigators were not blinded to group allocation. During validation, the model predicted progression to ophthalmopathy a median of roughly six months ahead of onset, with 60% to 71% sensitivity and about 72% specificity.

In regard to this clonotype: The clone's antigen remains unknown. There are no base qualities to consult, and no much larger clone falls within one base.

Trimming at the junction amounts to 2 bases on V and 8 bases on J, and the germline ends lie 19 bases apart. From the cysteine through the phenylalanine, the CDR3 covers 16 amino acids. The CDR3 DNA has 48 bases and is translated from base 1. CDR1 and CDR2 are read off the germline V gene as MDHEN and SYDVKM. Stable Graves' hyperthyroidism was defined as no progression to ophthalmopathy during 18 months of follow-up. The hyperthyroidism patients were between 18 and 65 years old and newly diagnosed, with a disease duration of less than 2 months. Exclusion was applied to patients with uncontrolled infections, other autoimmune diseases, pregnancy or lactation. Clinical symptoms, serum thyroxine and TRAb, thyroid ultrasound, and orbital computed tomography formed the basis for the diagnoses. PBMCs were separated from roughly 9.3 ml of fresh peripheral blood using Ficoll-Paque density gradient centrifugation. Total RNA was extracted with Trizol reagent, and quality was checked on an Agilent 2100 Bioanalyzer.

The source material was blood. This TCR was sampled from a man aged 18 to 30 with Graves' hyperthyroidism. The chain was built from TRBV28 and TRBJ1-3; TRBD1 is a weak D gene call, 6 bases matching. Here the CDR3 is given as CASSLIPMTGPHTIYF. The nucleotide sequence reads TGTGCCAGCAGTTTAATCCCGATGACAGGCCCCCACACCATATATTTT.